The clone carrying this T cell receptor beta chain was seen a few times. The data were taken from a study of T cells in Graves' hyperthyroidism and ophthalmopathy. Study context: Staff took peripheral blood when the initial diagnosis was made, before any treatment began.

Researchers amplified the TCR beta CDR3 regions from RNA transcripts. During a first-round RT-PCR of the TCR CDR3, the HTBI primer set was used. TCRdb itself ran the multiplex PCR reads through MiXCR, one entry per CDR3 protein. In the table there are fewer than 200,000 distinct CDR3 sequences, 9.4% of which are singletons. The V gene's germline CDR1 is MNHEY and CDR2 SMNVEV (reference sequence). CDR3 length equals 17 residues. V dropped 6 bases and J dropped 0; count of bases not matched to a gene: 7. The sequence was obtained from a woman aged 18-35 years with Graves' hyperthyroidism that later progressed to Graves' ophthalmopathy. What was sequenced was blood. The chain combines TRBV27 with TRBJ2-2; TRBD1 agrees at 10 bases. The CDR3 loop reads CASRSTGTGANTGELFF. CDR3 sequence (DNA): TGTGCCAGCAGATCCACCGGGACAGGGGCGAACACCGGGGAGCTGTTTTTT.